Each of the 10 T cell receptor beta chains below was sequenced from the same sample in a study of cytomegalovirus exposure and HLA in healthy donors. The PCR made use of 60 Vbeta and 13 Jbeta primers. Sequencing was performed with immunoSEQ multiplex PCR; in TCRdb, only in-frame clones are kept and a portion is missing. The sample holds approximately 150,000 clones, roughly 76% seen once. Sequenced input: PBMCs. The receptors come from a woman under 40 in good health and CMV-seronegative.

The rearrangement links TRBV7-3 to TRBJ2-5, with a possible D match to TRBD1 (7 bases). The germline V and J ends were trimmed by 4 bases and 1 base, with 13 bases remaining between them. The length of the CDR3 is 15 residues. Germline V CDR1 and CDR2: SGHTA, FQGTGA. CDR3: CASSSGGQTQETQYF. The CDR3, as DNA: TGTGCCAGCAGCTCCGGGGGACAGACCCAAGAGACCCAGTACTTC.

The CDR3 spells CASSRSGVSGTEAFF. The DNA of the CDR3 is TGTGCCAGCAGCAGGTCAGGGGTTTCTGGGACTGAAGCTTTCTTT. The chain couples TRBV11-3 to TRBJ1-1; a possible D gene is TRBD1 (6 bases). Germline V gives CDR1 SGHNT, CDR2 YENEEA. This CDR3 comprises 15 residues. V gave up 5 bases and J gave up 5 bases, with 18 bases separating them. Combining the CDR3 with reference TRBV11-3 and TRBJ1-1 gives the whole variable domain EAGVVQSPRYKIIEKKQPVAFWCNPISGHNTLYWYLQNLGQGPELLIRYENEEAVDDSQLPKDRFSAERLKGVDSTLKIQPAELGDSAVYLCASSRSGVSGTEAFFGQGTRLTVV.

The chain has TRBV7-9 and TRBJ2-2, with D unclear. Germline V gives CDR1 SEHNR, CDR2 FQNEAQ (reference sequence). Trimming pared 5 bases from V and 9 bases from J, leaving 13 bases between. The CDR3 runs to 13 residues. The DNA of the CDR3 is TGTGCCAGCAGCCAGGCAGTAGATTGGGAGCTGTTTTTT. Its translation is CASSQAVDWELFF.

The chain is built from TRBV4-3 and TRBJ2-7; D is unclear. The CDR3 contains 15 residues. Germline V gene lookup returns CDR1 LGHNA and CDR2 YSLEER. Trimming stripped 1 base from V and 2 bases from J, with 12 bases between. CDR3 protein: CASSQVHRGTYEQYF. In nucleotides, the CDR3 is TGCGCCAGCAGCCAAGTCCATCGAGGCACCTACGAGCAGTACTTC.

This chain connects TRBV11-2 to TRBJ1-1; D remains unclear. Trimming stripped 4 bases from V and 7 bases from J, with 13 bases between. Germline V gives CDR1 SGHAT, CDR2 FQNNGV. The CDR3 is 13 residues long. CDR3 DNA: TGTGCCAGCAGCTGGAGGACCGCTAGTGAAGCTTTCTTT. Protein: CASSWRTASEAFF.

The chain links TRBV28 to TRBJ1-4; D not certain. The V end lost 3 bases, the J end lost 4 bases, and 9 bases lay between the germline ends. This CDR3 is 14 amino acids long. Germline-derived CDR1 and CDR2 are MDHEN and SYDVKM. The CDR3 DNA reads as TGTGCCAGCAGTTTCCGACTGGATAATGAAAAACTGTTTTTT. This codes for CASSFRLDNEKLFF.

The CDR3 DNA sequence: TGCAGCGTGGGCCCACTAGCGGGAGTATCTGGGGCCAACGTCCTGACTTTC. It translates to CSVGPLAGVSGANVLTF. This sequence joins TRBV29-1 and TRBJ2-6, with 11 bases fitting TRBD2. The CDR3 spans 17 residues. The germline V gene encodes CDR1 SQVTM and CDR2 ANQGSEA. With 6 bases clipped from V and 1 base from J, the junction kept 8 bases outside the gene matches.

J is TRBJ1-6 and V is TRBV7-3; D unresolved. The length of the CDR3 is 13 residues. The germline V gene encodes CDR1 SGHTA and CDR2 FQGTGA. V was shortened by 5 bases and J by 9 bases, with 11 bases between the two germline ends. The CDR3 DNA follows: TGTGCCAGCAGCCTCAACAGTGGTTCACCCCTCCACTTT. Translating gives CASSLNSGSPLHF.

The CDR3 DNA reads as TGTGCCAGCGGGGCCCGACAGGGTTCGGCCAAAAACATTCAGTACTTC. Residues: CASGARQGSAKNIQYF. The V gene is TRBV19, the J gene TRBJ2-4; 7 bases fit TRBD1. V dropped 9 bases and J dropped 1; count of bases not matched to a gene: 12. CDR3 length equals 16 residues. CDR1 and CDR2 from the germline V gene are LNHDA and SQIVND (reference sequence).

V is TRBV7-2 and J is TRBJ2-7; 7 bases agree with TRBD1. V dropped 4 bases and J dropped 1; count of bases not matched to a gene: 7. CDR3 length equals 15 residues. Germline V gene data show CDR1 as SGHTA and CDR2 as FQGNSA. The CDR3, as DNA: TGTGCCAGCAGCTCCGACAGGGTCAGGTCCTACGAGCAGTACTTC. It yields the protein CASSSDRVRSYEQYF.